The next 31 T cell receptor beta chains were all read from a single sample in a study of blood T cells in healthy people across ages. Primers used in a second PCR of roughly 6 to 11 cycles were a sample-barcoded 5' primer and a J-beta primer mix. One entry per CDR3 protein results from TCRdb running MiXCR on the 5' RACE reads. The sample yields over 950,000 distinct CDR3 sequences, about two fifths seen once. The sequenced sample consisted of blood. These receptors came from a man between 18 and 35 years old in good health.

The CDR3 DNA reads as TGTGCCAGCAGCCTTGGGATAGCCAGCGCAGATACGCAGTATTTT. Translating gives CASSLGIASADTQYF. This rearrangement joins TRBV3-1 to TRBJ2-3; no reliable D call. Germline CDR1 and CDR2: LGHDT and YNNKEL (reference sequence). The CDR3 runs to 15 residues. V lost 4 bases and J 4 bases, leaving 15 bases between the germline ends.

This clonotype was observed a handful of times. V gene TRBV21-1 combines with J gene TRBJ1-4. TRBV21-1 has pseudogene status. CDR3 length equals 12 residues. CDR3 coding DNA: TGTGCCAGCAGCAAAGAGTCGGAAAAACTGTTTTTT. Amino acids: CASSKESEKLFF.

For this clonotype: This could be a read error, since a much larger clone is one nucleotide away. The V call is TRBV6-2 or TRBV6-3, the J call TRBJ2-1; D unclear. Per the germline V gene, CDR1 is MNHEY and CDR2 is SVGEGT. With 7 bases removed from V and 4 bases from J, the gap between germline ends came to 5 bases. The CDR3 totals 11 residues. CDR3 in DNA: TGTGCCAGCAATGGATACAATGAGCAGTTCTTC. Residues: CASNGYNEQFF.

The chain combines TRBV28 with TRBJ2-5; the D call may be TRBD1 or TRBD2 (5 bases each). The CDR3 contains 16 residues. In germline, CDR1 is MDHEN, CDR2 SYDVKM. The V end was cut by 3 bases, the J end by 5 bases, with 19 bases between. The chain's CDR3 is CASSFRGVVGFETQYF. For the CDR3, the DNA is TGTGCCAGCAGTTTTCGGGGCGTTGTTGGTTTTGAGACCCAGTACTTC.

There are many counts of this clonotype. The CDR3 is CASSRLGQGANNEQFF. CDR3 sequence (DNA): TGCGCCAGCAGCCGACTGGGACAGGGGGCGAACAATGAGCAGTTCTTC. This sequence joins TRBV4-3 and TRBJ2-1, with 12 nucleotides matching TRBD1. The CDR3 has 16 residues. Germline V gives CDR1 LGHNA, CDR2 YSLEER. The V gene end was trimmed by 4 bases and the J gene end by 5 bases; junction bases not matched to a gene: 6.

In this sample, this clonotype turned up a few times. This rearrangement joins TRBV5-1 to TRBJ1-2; 7 positions match TRBD1. The CDR3 length is 15 residues. Germline trimming cut 5 bases from V and 4 bases from J; bases unmatched to any gene: 11. CDR1 and CDR2 (germline): SGHRS, YFSETQ. CDR3 bases: TGCGCCAGCAGTTTCAGCCCCGGGACAGCCTATGGCTACACCTTC. This gives the protein CASSFSPGTAYGYTF.

This clonotype was counted only a few times. The gene calls are TRBV7-2 and TRBJ2-3; D remains unclear. Germline lookup yields CDR1 SGHTA and CDR2 FQGNSA. V was clipped by 1 base and J by 1 base, with 15 bases between them. The CDR3 consists of 17 residues. The CDR3 sequence is CASSLDTDAPGTDTQYF. CDR3 bases: TGTGCCAGCAGCTTAGATACGGATGCTCCCGGCACAGATACGCAGTATTTT. Based on the CDR3 plus reference TRBV7-2 and TRBJ2-3, the full variable domain is GAGVSQSPSNKVTEKGKDVELRCDPISGHTALYWYRQSLGQGLEFLIYFQGNSAPDKSGLPSDRFSAERTGGSVSTLTIQRTQQEDSAVYLCASSLDTDAPGTDTQYFGPGTRLTVL.

This clonotype was detected ten times or more. The V gene is TRBV30, the J gene TRBJ1-1; D perhaps matches TRBD1 (6 bases). This CDR3 comprises 13 residues. Per germline, CDR1 GTSNPN and CDR2 SVGIG (reference sequence). V gave up 4 bases and J gave up 4 bases, with 13 bases separating them. Here the CDR3 DNA reads TGTGCCTGGATGTCAGGGGAGGCCACTGAAGCTTTCTTT. The encoded protein is CAWMSGEATEAFF.

J is TRBJ2-5 and V is TRBV6-2 or TRBV6-3, with D possibly matching TRBD1 (5 bases). The germline gives CDR1 MNHEY, CDR2 SVGEGT. The CDR3 is made up of 14 amino acids. The V and J ends lost 2 bases and 1 base respectively, with 8 bases between them. CDR3 in amino acids: CASSYGAGQETQYF. The CDR3 nucleotides read TGTGCCAGCAGTTACGGGGCCGGCCAAGAGACCCAGTACTTC.

This chain links TRBV20-1 with TRBJ1-2, with unresolved D. Per the germline V gene, CDR1 is DFQATT and CDR2 is SNEGSKA (reference sequence). Deletions cut 0 bases from V and 7 bases from J, with 12 bases between. This CDR3 is 13 amino acids long. Here the CDR3 DNA reads TGCAGTGCTAGAGATGTAGCCAGCTTTGGCTACACCTTC. Residues: CSARDVASFGYTF.

The chain recombines TRBV4-3 with TRBJ2-7; 12 bases agree with TRBD2. Germline CDR1 is LGHNA and CDR2 is YSLEER. This CDR3 is 19 amino acids long. V shed 0 bases and J 7 bases; nucleotides not matched to a gene: 16. DNA of the CDR3: TGCGCCAGCAGCCAAGATGCGGACCCCGGGACTAGCGGGTACAATGAGCAGTACTTC. As protein: CASSQDADPGTSGYNEQYF.

This clonotype was seen many times. CDR3 nucleotides: TGCAGTGCTAAGAAAAACGCTGGGTACAATGAGCAGTTCTTC. Translating it yields CSAKKNAGYNEQFF. This chain connects TRBV20-1 to TRBJ2-1; D call uncertain. The germline V gene has CDR1 DFQATT and CDR2 SNEGSKA (reference sequence). The CDR3 is 14 amino acids. Trimming stripped 4 bases from V and 4 bases from J, with 14 bases between.

The sample holds one count of this clonotype. A junction end diverges from the germline sequence, so it may reflect a read error. The chain joins TRBV4-1 to TRBJ2-3; weak D call: TRBD1 (5 bases). CDR1 is MGHRA and CDR2 is YSYEKL in the germline V gene. This CDR3 has 14 amino acids. CDR3 amino acids: CASSQESSTGTQYF. CDR3 in DNA: TGCGCCAGCAGCCAAGAAAGTAGCACAGGTACGCAGTATTTT.

The rearrangement uses TRBV20-1 and TRBJ1-1; 7 nucleotides agree with TRBD1. This CDR3 has 14 residues. V lost 1 base, J lost 1 base, and 3 bases stayed unmatched. The germline gives CDR1 DFQATT, CDR2 SNEGSKA (reference sequence). CDR3 sequence reads: CSARAGTANTEAFF. CDR3 coding DNA: TGCAGTGCTAGAGCCGGGACAGCGAACACTGAAGCTTTCTTT.

This clonotype was observed a handful of times. The chain couples TRBV12-3 or TRBV12-4 to TRBJ2-7; the match to TRBD2 covers 8 bases. The CDR3 spans 14 residues. V dropped 9 bases and J dropped 0; count of bases not matched to a gene: 7. CDR3 nucleotide sequence: TGTGCCAGTCGGGGCGGGGGGAGCTCCTACGAGCAGTACTTC. Translating it yields CASRGGGSSYEQYF.

This clonotype came up a few times. The rearrangement joins TRBV20-1 to TRBJ2-3, with 10 positions matching TRBD1. The CDR3 consists of 14 residues. Germline V gene lookup returns CDR1 DFQATT and CDR2 SNEGSKA (reference sequence). V dropped 5 bases and J dropped 5; count of bases not matched to a gene: 7. DNA of the CDR3: TGCAGTGCTCATCGACAGGGGGCAGGAGATACGCAGTATTTT. Translation: CSAHRQGAGDTQYF.

This clonotype was observed many times. V and J are TRBV6-5 and TRBJ2-1; D might be TRBD1 or TRBD2, each matching 6 bases. Trimming took 2 bases from V and 8 from J, leaving 13 bases between them. The CDR3 sequence is 14 residues long. Germline CDR1 and CDR2: MNHEY and SVGAGI. CDR3 DNA: TGTGCCAGCAGTTACGAGCTAAGGGGGGATGAGCAGTTCTTC. Its translation is CASSYELRGDEQFF.

This clonotype has more than one count but fewer than ten. This sequence joins TRBV12-3 or TRBV12-4 and TRBJ2-3, with no clear D. V shed 11 bases and J shed 0 bases, with 15 bases lying between them. The length of the CDR3 is 14 residues. DNA of the CDR3: TGTGCCCTCCTGATTGGGGATAGCACAGATACGCAGTATTTT. It translates to CALLIGDSTDTQYF.

This clonotype was picked up a small number of times. A read error may produce the germline difference seen at one junction end. This sequence joins TRBV7-9 and TRBJ1-5, with no clear D. The CDR3 extends over 14 amino acids. The V gene's germline CDR1 is SEHNR and CDR2 FQNEAQ (reference sequence). The CDR3 DNA reads TGTGCCGGCAGCGGGAGGCAGGGCAATCAGCCCCAGCATTTT. This encodes CAGSGRQGNQPQHF.

The chain uses TRBV6-6 and TRBJ2-5, with 7 bases fitting TRBD1. Germline V lookup: CDR1 MNHNY, CDR2 SVGAGI (reference sequence). The CDR3 runs 14 residues. The ends lost 5 bases at V and 2 bases at J; junction bases unmatched: 5. CDR3 coding DNA: TGTGCCAGCAGTGATCGGGGACAGCAAGAGACCCAGTACTTC. It is translated as CASSDRGQQETQYF.

The rearrangement uses TRBV20-1 and TRBJ2-3; D unresolved. Germline V lookup: CDR1 DFQATT, CDR2 SNEGSKA (reference sequence). V lost 1 base, J lost 14 bases, and 10 bases lay in between. The CDR3 consists of 10 residues. The CDR3 loop is CSARGKDLYF. DNA of the CDR3: TGCAGTGCTAGAGGCAAAGACTTGTATTTT.

The chain employs TRBV9 and TRBJ2-5; either TRBD1 or TRBD2 may fit D (5 bases each). The CDR3 has 13 amino acids. Per germline, CDR1 SGDLS and CDR2 YYNGEE. The V and J ends lost 0 bases and 11 bases respectively, with 14 bases between them. In nucleotides, the CDR3 is TGTGCCAGCAGCGTAGCTGGGACCAATGAGCAGTACTTC. Its translation: CASSVAGTNEQYF. Filled out from reference TRBV9 and TRBJ2-5, the complete variable domain reads DSGVTQTPKHLITATGQRVTLRCSPRSGDLSVYWYQQSLDQGLQFLIQYYNGEERAKGNILERFSAQQFPDLHSELNLSSLELGDSALYFCASSVAGTNEQYFGPGTRLLVL.

Comments on this clonotype: Relative to the germline gene, one junction end is altered; a read error may explain this. The chain uses TRBV7-8 and TRBJ1-4; D not certain. Germline CDR1 reads SGHVS; CDR2 reads FQNEAQ. The CDR3 totals 15 residues. In nucleotides, the CDR3 is TGTGCCAACAGCTTACGAGGCTCGTCCAATGAAAAACTGTTTTTT. Residues: CANSLRGSSNEKLFF.

In its sample, this clonotype was seen once. The chain is built from TRBV20-1 and TRBJ1-5; TRBD1 is a possible D gene (6 bases). The CDR3 has 15 amino acids. Looked up from germline, CDR1 is DFQATT and CDR2 is SNEGSKA (reference sequence). V lost 1 base, J lost 4 bases, and 14 bases lay in between. CDR3 coding DNA: TGCAGTGCTAGAGTAGGGGGGCGCCAAAATCAGCCCCAGCATTTT. As protein: CSARVGGRQNQPQHF.

A few counts support this clonotype. The genes are TRBV9 and TRBJ1-6, with no clear D. The CDR3 has 13 amino acids. Germline lookup yields CDR1 SGDLS and CDR2 YYNGEE. Deletions cut 2 bases from V and 8 bases from J, with 8 bases between. The CDR3 nucleotides read TGTGCCAGCAGCGTCCAGGACGATTCACCCCTCCACTTT. It yields the protein CASSVQDDSPLHF.

The chain uses TRBV29-1 and TRBJ2-1; no clear D. Trimming took off 1 base at V and 5 bases at J, with 12 bases between the two ends. The germline gives CDR1 SQVTM, CDR2 ANQGSEA. This CDR3 has 14 residues. The CDR3 coding sequence is TGCAGCGTTGAAGGTCTGATGAGGAACAATGAGCAGTTCTTC. It is translated as CSVEGLMRNNEQFF.

In this sample, this clonotype turned up a few times. This chain links TRBV10-3 with TRBJ1-5; no clear D. CDR1 and CDR2 from the germline V gene are ENHRY and SYGVKD. The V end lost 5 bases, the J end lost 1 base, and 9 bases lay between the germline ends. The CDR3 is 14 amino acids. This chain's CDR3 is CAISSTDSNQPQHF. The CDR3, as DNA: TGTGCCATCAGTTCCACAGACAGCAATCAGCCCCAGCATTTT.

The gene calls are TRBV2 and TRBJ1-3; no clear D. The CDR3 totals 17 residues. Germline V gene sequence: CDR1 SNHLY, CDR2 FYNNEI. Trimming removed 4 bases from V and 1 base from J, with 17 bases in between. CDR3 region: CASSALLTQLSGNTIYF. CDR3 DNA: TGTGCCAGCAGTGCCCTATTGACACAGTTGTCTGGAAACACCATATATTTT.

The chain is built from TRBV6-1 and TRBJ2-7; TRBD2 matches 10 bases. The CDR3 totals 17 residues. Trimming at V came to 5 bases and at J to 2 bases, leaving 12 bases not matched to a gene. CDR1 MNHNS and CDR2 SASEGT come from the germline V gene. CDR3 amino acids: CASSLGALAGSTYEQYF. The CDR3 nucleotides read TGTGCCAGCAGTCTCGGGGCACTAGCGGGAAGCACCTACGAGCAGTACTTC.

This clonotype was seen only a few times. The chain combines TRBV6-6 with TRBJ2-1; maybe TRBD1 (5 bases). The CDR3 contains 15 residues. Germline loops: CDR1 MNHNY, CDR2 SVGAGI (reference sequence). V lost 6 bases to trimming and J lost 1 base, with 13 bases between them. The CDR3 spells CASSRAQASYNEQFF. The DNA for the CDR3 is TGTGCCAGCAGCCGGGCACAGGCTTCCTACAATGAGCAGTTCTTC.

The chain couples TRBV6-1 to TRBJ1-5; D may be TRBD1 (6 bases). This CDR3 spans 19 amino acids. Trimming cost V 5 bases and J 3 bases, with 26 bases left between them. Looked up from germline, CDR1 is MNHNS and CDR2 is SASEGT. The CDR3 is CASSPTSRGQKFFNQPQHF. As DNA, the CDR3 is TGTGCCAGCAGTCCCACTTCGAGAGGACAGAAGTTTTTCAATCAGCCCCAGCATTTT.